This TCR beta chain was retrieved from a study of tumor-infiltrating lymphocytes in localized non-small cell lung cancer. Study overall: Each patient gave resected tumor and non-adjacent uninvolved lung tissue.

Method: immunoSEQ multiplex PCR; TCRdb's copy keeps in-frame clones and lacks some. The sample yields roughly 13,000 clones, about 66% seen once. V dropped 4 bases and J dropped 6 bases, with 12 bases sitting between them. The germline V gene encodes CDR1 KGHSH and CDR2 LQKENI. The length of the CDR3 is 14 residues. Of note for this clone: Antigen unknown.

Study-wide findings and caveats: Immunotypes IM1 and IM2 had similar TCR-derived T-cell fractions.

The clonotype comes from a human donor with non-small cell lung cancer. The rearrangement uses TRBV18 and TRBJ2-2; the D gene is possibly TRBD1 (6 bases). The specimen sequenced was lung tumor tissue. The CDR3 DNA reads as TGTGCCAGCTCACGGGACAATCTTCCCGGGGAGCTGTTTTTT. Encoded protein: CASSRDNLPGELFF.